This T cell receptor (beta chain) was retrieved from a study of blood T cell repertoires in COVID-19. Study context: Sample material is recorded as cDNA or gDNA derived from T cells, B-cell-depleted T cells, or PBMCs.

To note about this clone: This sample also contains other DNA sequences that code for the same CDR3.

Clinical histories supplied by participants themselves formed the basis of cohort assignment. Using immunoSEQ multiplex PCR, the repertoire was profiled, and TCRdb retains in-frame clones only, with some absent. The sample consists of over 200,000 clones, about 76% of them appearing once. CDR3 length: 14 amino acids. J gave up 5 bases and V 8 bases, and 6 bases lay outside the gene matches. Germline V gene sequence: CDR1 SNHLY, CDR2 FYNNEI. Source material: PBMCs or T cells enriched from blood (not recorded which). This receptor was taken from a woman between 50 and 59 years old with acute COVID-19. V and J are TRBV2 and TRBJ1-5; the match to TRBD1 covers 10 bases. Here the CDR3 DNA reads TGTGCCAGCCGAAGAGACAGGGGGCATCAGCCCCAGCATTTT. Encoded protein: CASRRDRGHQPQHF.